This T cell receptor (beta chain) stems from a study of shared clonotypes between healthy human individuals. Study outcomes and limitations: Unshared clonotypes carried lower generation probabilities than those common to all four donors. Investigators collected only blood, and repertoires in tissues likely differ. Estimated richness values were generally larger in naive subsets than in memory subsets.

On this clone itself: What it recognizes is unknown. The identical CDR3 is also encoded by other nucleotide sequences in the sample.

The length of the CDR3 is 14 residues. CDR1 is GTSNPN and CDR2 is SVGIG in the germline V gene (reference sequence). The ends were cut back, 0 bases at V and 4 bases at J, with 9 bases in the middle. The authors distributed each subset's genomic DNA evenly over several immunoSEQ plates. The protocol was immunoSEQ multiplex PCR, while the TCRdb copy is restricted to in-frame clones and leaves out a portion. Found here are 2 million to 2.5 million clones, around 90% of them singletons; the top ten hold 0.3% to 0.45%. This receptor was taken from a young man in good health. Some clones in this sample may be carry-over from other donors' samples. The material sequenced was naive CD4+ T cells from PBMCs. Subset here: CD45RA+ positively selected. The V gene is TRBV30, the J gene TRBJ2-2; tentatively, D is TRBD2 (5 bases). CDR3 coding DNA: TGTGCCTGGAGTGTTGGCGGAGGCACCGGGGAGCTGTTTTTT. Translation: CAWSVGGGTGELFF. The full variable domain, completed using reference TRBV30 and TRBJ2-2, is SQTIHQWPATLVQPVGSPLSLECTVEGTSNPNLYWYRQAAGRGLQLLFYSVGIGQISSEVPQNLSASRPQDRQFILSSKKLLLSDSGFYLCAWSVGGGTGELFFGEGSRLTVL.